This T cell receptor beta chain was found in a study of blood T cell repertoires in COVID-19. Study-wide context: T cells, B-cell-depleted T cells, or PBMCs provided the cDNA or gDNA that served as material.

Enrolled through a virtual design, the participants were between roughly 18 and 100 years of age and came from fewer than 30 US areas. Cohorts were assigned according to the clinical history that participants reported. Authors' data handling: Amplification with reference gene primers provided the estimates of nucleated cell counts. TCRdb's copy holds only in-frame clones and misses some; the assay was immunoSEQ multiplex PCR. That table is the source of V, J and clone size, and D and trimming were worked out from the DNA. The sample contains roughly 250,000 clones, around 87% of which appear only once. The sample taken for sequencing was PBMCs or T cells enriched from blood (not recorded which). The TCR was taken from a woman aged 50 to 60 who had recovered from COVID-19.

In DNA, the CDR3 is TGTGCCAGCAGTGTAGGACAGGGCTATGGCTACACCTTC. The encoded protein is CASSVGQGYGYTF. This sequence joins TRBV2 and TRBJ1-2; 8 bases match TRBD1. J was trimmed by 4 bases and V by 4 bases; bases with no gene match: 2. The CDR3 totals 13 residues. CDR1 and CDR2 (germline): SNHLY, FYNNEI.